The 6 T cell receptor beta chains below were found in one sample sequenced in a study of Ad26.COV2.S vaccination and SARS-CoV-2 variants. Treatment given: roughly 19 received Ad26.COV2.S at low or high dose, single or two shots; 5 received placebo; per-sample allocation not given. It was on day 63 after the first vaccine or placebo injection that samples were taken. TCRdb's table, derived via immunoSEQ multiplex PCR, lists solely in-frame clones and lacks some. The sample contains roughly 330,000 clones, approximately 87% of which appear only once. The source material was peripheral blood, sampled in a trial of Ad26.COV2.S vaccine versus placebo. These receptors all stem from a person between 18 and 59 years old who received the Ad26.COV2.S COVID-19 vaccine or a placebo.

The rearrangement joins TRBV10-2 to TRBJ1-6, with a possible D match to TRBD1 (5 bases). This CDR3 contains 13 residues. Germline V gene data show CDR1 as WSHSY and CDR2 as SAAADI. V was clipped by 8 bases and J by 10 bases, with 15 bases between them. CDR3 sequence reads: CASGRGRESPLHF. DNA for the CDR3: TGCGCCAGCGGTAGGGGAAGGGAATCACCCCTCCACTTT.

This chain connects TRBV2 to TRBJ1-3, with 8 bases lining up with TRBD1. The V gene's germline CDR1 is SNHLY and CDR2 FYNNEI. This CDR3 is 16 amino acids long. V lost 6 bases and J lost 2; bases outside the gene matches: 9. The CDR3 is CASSLTGAGAGNTIYF. In DNA form, the CDR3 reads TGTGCCAGCAGCTTGACAGGGGCAGGGGCTGGAAACACCATATATTTT.

This rearrangement joins TRBV7-2 to TRBJ2-7; 9 bases map to TRBD2. CDR3 size: 16 residues. The J segment lost 7 bases and the V segment lost 5 bases, leaving 15 bases of the junction unmatched. Looked up from germline, CDR1 is SGHTA and CDR2 is FQGNSA. The CDR3 coding sequence is TGTGCCAGCAGCCGGCCTAGCGGGGAGAAAGACAGGGAGCAGTACTTC. Its protein product is CASSRPSGEKDREQYF.

The chain has TRBV18 and TRBJ2-2, with TRBD1 as a possible D gene (5 bases). Trimming cost V 0 bases and J 2 bases, with 10 bases left between them. The CDR3 totals 16 residues. Germline V gene sequence: CDR1 KGHSH, CDR2 LQKENI. The CDR3 DNA follows: TGTGCCAGCTCACCACCCACCAGGGAAAACACCGGGGAGCTGTTTTTT. Protein product: CASSPPTRENTGELFF.

The rearrangement joins TRBV4-3 to TRBJ1-1; D might be TRBD1 (5 bases). V dropped 1 base and J dropped 5 bases, with 11 bases sitting between them. The CDR3 sequence is 14 residues long. Germline-derived CDR1 and CDR2 are LGHNA and YSLEER. CDR3: CASSQGSGRTEAFF. As DNA, the CDR3 is TGCGCCAGCAGCCAAGGGTCAGGGAGGACTGAAGCTTTCTTT.

In this sample, this clone turned up a few times. Other nucleotide sequences from this sample produce the same CDR3. V and J are TRBV4-3 and TRBJ1-5; D is unresolved. This CDR3 spans 15 amino acids. Deletions cut 0 bases from V and 2 bases from J, with 8 bases between. Looked up from germline, CDR1 is LGHNA and CDR2 is YSLEER. The CDR3 is CASSQERTGNQPQHF. As DNA, the CDR3 is TGCGCCAGCAGCCAAGAAAGGACGGGCAATCAGCCCCAGCATTTT.